Listed below are T cell receptor beta chains from one sample, sequenced in a study of beta chain features in type 1 diabetes. Produced via immunoSEQ multiplex PCR; TCRdb's table is partial and in-frame only. Among tens of thousands of clones listed, nearly 50% were seen once. Sequenced input: central memory CD4+ T cells from blood. These receptors were obtained from a man aged 25 to 40 with type 1 diabetes. Each CDR3 is given with its conserved first and last residue.

V gene	CDR3 protein
TRBV6-1	CASSLDSYSYEQYF
TRBV7-8	CASFLGLASDTQYF
TRBV6-5	CASRQGLLSYEQYF
TRBV4-1	CASSRADLAGGSYNEQFF
TRBV30	CAWSPRGDEAFF
TRBV9	CASSEIQGDTEAFF
TRBV6-6	CASTGGLGELFF
TRBV6-1	CASSARTGPETQYF
TRBV5-6	CASSLEGQRGEKLFF
TRBV5-1	CASSLEGSSYEQYF
TRBV5-4	CASSLGGSASSYEQYF
TRBV30	CAWVPSRGSYNSPLHF
TRBV5-4	CASRAGQGNYGYTF
TRBV19	CASSIDPSRANTGELFF
TRBV2	CASSGGGMGGYTF
TRBV7-9	CASSTVHLITNTEAFF
TRBV5-6	CASSFAGSSYEQYF
TRBV7-2	CASSSQGYEQYF
TRBV7-9	CASSPGMSSYEQYF
TRBV9	CASSVLDTEAFF
TRBV30	CAWRRRTDTDTQYF
TRBV5-1	CASSLERGSGSPRRSTDTQYF
TRBV4-1	CASSLGQGGYTEAFF
TRBV4-1	CASSRLTGGGKDEAFF
TRBV11-2	CASSLMGLSRGGTDTQYF
TRBV30	CAWSVGGSDTQYF
TRBV5-4	CASSLSQGFEDTQYF